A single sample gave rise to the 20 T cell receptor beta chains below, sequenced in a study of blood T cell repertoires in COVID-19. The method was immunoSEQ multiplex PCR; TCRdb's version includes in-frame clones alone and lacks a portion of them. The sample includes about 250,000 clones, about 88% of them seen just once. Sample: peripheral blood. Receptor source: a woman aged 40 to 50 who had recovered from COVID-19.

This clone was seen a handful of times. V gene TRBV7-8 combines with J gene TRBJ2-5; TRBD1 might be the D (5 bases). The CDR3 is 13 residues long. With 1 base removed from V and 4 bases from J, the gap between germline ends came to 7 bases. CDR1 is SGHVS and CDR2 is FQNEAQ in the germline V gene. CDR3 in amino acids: CASSLGRAETQYF. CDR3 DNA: TGTGCCAGCAGCTTAGGCAGGGCAGAGACCCAGTACTTC.

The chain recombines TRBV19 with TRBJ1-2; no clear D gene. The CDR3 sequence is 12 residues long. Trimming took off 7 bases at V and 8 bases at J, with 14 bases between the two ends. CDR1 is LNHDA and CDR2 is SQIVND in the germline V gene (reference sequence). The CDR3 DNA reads TGTGCCAGTACTTCCCAAAGAGCGGGCTACACCTTC. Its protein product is CASTSQRAGYTF.

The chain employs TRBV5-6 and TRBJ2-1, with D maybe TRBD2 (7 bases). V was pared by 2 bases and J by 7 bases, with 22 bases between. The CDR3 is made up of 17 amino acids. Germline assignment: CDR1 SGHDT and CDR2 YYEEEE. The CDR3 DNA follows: TGTGCCAGCAGCTTTGGGAGGGGGACCGTAGTGGGTAATGAGCAGTTCTTC. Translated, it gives CASSFGRGTVVGNEQFF.

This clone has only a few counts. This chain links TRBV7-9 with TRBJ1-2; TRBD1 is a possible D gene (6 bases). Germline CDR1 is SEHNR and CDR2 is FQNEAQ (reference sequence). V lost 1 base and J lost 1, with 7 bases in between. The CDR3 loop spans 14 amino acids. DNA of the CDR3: TGTGCCAGCAGCTTAGGGACAGTTAACTATGGCTACACCTTC. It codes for CASSLGTVNYGYTF.

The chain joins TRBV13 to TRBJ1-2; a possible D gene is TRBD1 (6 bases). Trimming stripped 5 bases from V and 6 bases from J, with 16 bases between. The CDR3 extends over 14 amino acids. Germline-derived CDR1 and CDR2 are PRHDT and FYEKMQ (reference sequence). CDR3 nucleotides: TGTGCCAGCAGCCTAGTCCAGGGGCCAAATGGCTACACCTTC. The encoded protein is CASSLVQGPNGYTF.

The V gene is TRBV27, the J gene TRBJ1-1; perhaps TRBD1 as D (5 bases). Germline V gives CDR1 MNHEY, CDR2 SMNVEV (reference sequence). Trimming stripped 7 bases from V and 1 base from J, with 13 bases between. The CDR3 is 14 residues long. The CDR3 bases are TGTGCCAGCAATCGAATAGGGGAGAACACTGAAGCTTTCTTT. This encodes CASNRIGENTEAFF.

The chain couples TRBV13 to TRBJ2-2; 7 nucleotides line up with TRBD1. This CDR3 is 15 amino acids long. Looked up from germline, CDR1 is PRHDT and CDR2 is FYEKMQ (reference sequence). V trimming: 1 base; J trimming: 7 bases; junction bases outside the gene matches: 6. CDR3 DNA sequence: TGTGCCAGCAGCTTAGTTGGACAGGTTTTCGGGGAGCTGTTTTTT. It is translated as CASSLVGQVFGELFF.

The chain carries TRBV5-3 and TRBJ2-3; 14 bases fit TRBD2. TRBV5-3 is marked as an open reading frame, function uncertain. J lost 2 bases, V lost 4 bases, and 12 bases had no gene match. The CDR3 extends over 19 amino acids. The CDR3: CARSISGLAGGKDTDTQYF. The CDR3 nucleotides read TGTGCCAGAAGCATATCCGGACTAGCGGGGGGTAAGGACACAGATACGCAGTATTTT.

The CDR3 here is CASSQEFSPGGVRNEQYF. The CDR3 region has the DNA TGCGCCAGCAGCCAAGAATTCTCCCCGGGGGGTGTACGGAACGAGCAGTACTTC. J is TRBJ2-7 and V is TRBV4-1; 7 bases match TRBD2. With V trimmed by 0 bases and J by 5 bases, 16 bases remained unmatched. The CDR3 runs to 18 residues. CDR1 MGHRA and CDR2 YSYEKL come from the germline V gene.

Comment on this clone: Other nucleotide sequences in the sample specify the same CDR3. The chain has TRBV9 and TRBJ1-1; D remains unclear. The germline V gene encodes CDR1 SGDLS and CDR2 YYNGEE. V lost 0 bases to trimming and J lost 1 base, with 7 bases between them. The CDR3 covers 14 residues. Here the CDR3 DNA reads TGTGCCAGCAGCGTAGTCTCAGGGAACACTGAAGCTTTCTTT. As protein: CASSVVSGNTEAFF.

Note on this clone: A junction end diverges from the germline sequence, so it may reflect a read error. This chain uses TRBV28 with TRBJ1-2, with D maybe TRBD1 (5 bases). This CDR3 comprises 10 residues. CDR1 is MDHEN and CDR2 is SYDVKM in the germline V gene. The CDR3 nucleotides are TGCGTGGACAAGAACTATGGCTACACCTTC. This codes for CVDKNYGYTF.

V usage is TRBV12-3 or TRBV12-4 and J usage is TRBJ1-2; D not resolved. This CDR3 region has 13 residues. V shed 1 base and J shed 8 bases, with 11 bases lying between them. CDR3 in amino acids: CASSLGGARGYTF. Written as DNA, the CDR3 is TGTGCCAGCAGTTTAGGGGGAGCGAGGGGCTACACCTTC.

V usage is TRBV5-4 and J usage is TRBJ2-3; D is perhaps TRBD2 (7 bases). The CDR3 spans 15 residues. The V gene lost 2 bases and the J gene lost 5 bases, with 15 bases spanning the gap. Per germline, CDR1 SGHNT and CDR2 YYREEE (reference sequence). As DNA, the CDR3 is TGTGCCAGCAGCTTTGGGGGGGGCTCACAAGATACGCAGTATTTT. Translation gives CASSFGGGSQDTQYF. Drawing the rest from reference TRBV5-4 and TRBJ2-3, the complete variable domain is ETGVTQSPTHLIKTRGQQVTLRCSSQSGHNTVSWYQQALGQGPQFIFQYYREEENGRGNFPPRFSGLQFPNYSSELNVNALELDDSALYLCASSFGGGSQDTQYFGPGTRLTVL.

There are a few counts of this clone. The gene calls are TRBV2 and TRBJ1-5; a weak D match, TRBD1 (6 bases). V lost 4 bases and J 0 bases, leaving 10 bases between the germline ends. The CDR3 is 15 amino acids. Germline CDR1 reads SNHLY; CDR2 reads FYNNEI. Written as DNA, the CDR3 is TGTGCCAGCAGTGCCACAGGGAATAGCAATCAGCCCCAGCATTTT. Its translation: CASSATGNSNQPQHF.

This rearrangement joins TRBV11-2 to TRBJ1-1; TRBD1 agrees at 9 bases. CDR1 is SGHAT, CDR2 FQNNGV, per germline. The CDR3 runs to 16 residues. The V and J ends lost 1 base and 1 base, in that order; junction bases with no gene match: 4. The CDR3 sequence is CASSLATGQGNTEAFF. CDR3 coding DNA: TGTGCCAGCAGCTTAGCAACGGGACAGGGGAACACTGAAGCTTTCTTT.

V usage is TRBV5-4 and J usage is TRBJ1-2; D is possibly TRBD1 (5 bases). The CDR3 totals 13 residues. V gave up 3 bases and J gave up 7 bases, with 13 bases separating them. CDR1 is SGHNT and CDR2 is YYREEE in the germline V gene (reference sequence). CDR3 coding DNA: TGTGCCAGCAGCTCTCGGGGGGATGGTGGCTACACCTTC. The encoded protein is CASSSRGDGGYTF.

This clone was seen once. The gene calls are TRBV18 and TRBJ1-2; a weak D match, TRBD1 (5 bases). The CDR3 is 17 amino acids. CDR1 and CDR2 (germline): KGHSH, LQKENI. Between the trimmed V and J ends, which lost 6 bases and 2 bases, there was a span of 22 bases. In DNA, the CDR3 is TGTGCCAGCTCTAAACCAGGGTTAAGCACAGAGAACTATGGCTACACCTTC. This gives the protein CASSKPGLSTENYGYTF.

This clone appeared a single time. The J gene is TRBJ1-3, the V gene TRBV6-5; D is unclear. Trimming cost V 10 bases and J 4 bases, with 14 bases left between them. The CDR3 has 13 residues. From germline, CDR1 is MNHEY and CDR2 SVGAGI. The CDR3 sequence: CATKAGAGNTIYF. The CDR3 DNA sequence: TGTGCCACCAAAGCGGGTGCCGGAAACACCATATATTTT.

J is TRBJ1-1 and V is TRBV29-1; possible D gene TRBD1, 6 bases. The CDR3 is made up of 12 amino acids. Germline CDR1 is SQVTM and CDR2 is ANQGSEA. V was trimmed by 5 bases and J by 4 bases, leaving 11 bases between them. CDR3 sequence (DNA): TGCAGCGTTATCCAGGGGACCACTGAAGCTTTCTTT. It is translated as CSVIQGTTEAFF.

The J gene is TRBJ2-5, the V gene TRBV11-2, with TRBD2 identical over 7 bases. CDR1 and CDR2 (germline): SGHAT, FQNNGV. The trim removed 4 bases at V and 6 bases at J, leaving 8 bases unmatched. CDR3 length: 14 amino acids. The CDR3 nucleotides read TGTGCCAGCAGCTCAACAGCGGGGAGGCAGACCCAGTACTTC. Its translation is CASSSTAGRQTQYF. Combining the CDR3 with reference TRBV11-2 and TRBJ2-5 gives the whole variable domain EAGVAQSPRYKIIEKRQSVAFWCNPISGHATLYWYQQILGQGPKLLIQFQNNGVVDDSQLPKDRFSAERLKGVDSTLKIQPAKLEDSAVYLCASSSTAGRQTQYFGPGTRLLVL.